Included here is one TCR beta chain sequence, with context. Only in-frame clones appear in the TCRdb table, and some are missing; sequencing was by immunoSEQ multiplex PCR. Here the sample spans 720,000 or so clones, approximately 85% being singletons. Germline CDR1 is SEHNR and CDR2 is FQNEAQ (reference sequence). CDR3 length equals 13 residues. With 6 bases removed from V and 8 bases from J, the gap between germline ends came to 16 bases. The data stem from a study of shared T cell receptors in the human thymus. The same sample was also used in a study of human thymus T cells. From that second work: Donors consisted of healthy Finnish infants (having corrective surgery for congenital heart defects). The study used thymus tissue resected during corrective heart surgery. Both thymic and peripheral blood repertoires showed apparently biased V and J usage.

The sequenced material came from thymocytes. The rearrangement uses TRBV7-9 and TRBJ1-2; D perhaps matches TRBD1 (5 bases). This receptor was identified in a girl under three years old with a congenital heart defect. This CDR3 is CASSFGGGAGYTF. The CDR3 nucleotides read TGTGCCAGCAGTTTTGGTGGAGGGGCCGGCTACACCTTC.